These 5 T cell receptor beta chains were sequenced from one sample in a study of T cell responses to AZD1222 COVID-19 vaccine. The assay was immunoSEQ multiplex PCR, and TCRdb's table has in-frame clones only and misses some. The sample includes under 150,000 clones, over 75% of them seen just once. The sequencing here drew on peripheral blood, taken on day 0 of AZD1222 vaccination. These receptors all stem from an adult in good health.

The rearrangement joins TRBV6-5 to TRBJ1-5; maybe TRBD1 (6 bases). CDR3 size: 15 residues. Germline loops: CDR1 MNHEY, CDR2 SVGAGI. The V gene lost 6 bases and the J gene lost 0 bases, with 12 bases spanning the gap. The CDR3 spells CASSPGQYSNQPQHF. The CDR3 DNA follows: TGTGCCAGCAGCCCCGGACAGTATAGCAATCAGCCCCAGCATTTT.

The chain uses TRBV4-1 and TRBJ2-1; possibly TRBD1 for D (7 bases). Trimming cost V 3 bases and J 8 bases, with 14 bases left between them. CDR1 is MGHRA and CDR2 is YSYEKL in the germline V gene. CDR3 length: 14 amino acids. The CDR3 here is CASSQQDREDEQFF. In DNA form, the CDR3 reads TGCGCCAGCAGCCAGCAAGACAGGGAGGATGAGCAGTTCTTC.

In its sample, this clone was seen once. The CDR3 DNA reads TGTGCCAGCAGTTACTCGAGGGCTGAGCGGCAGCCCCAGCATTTT. Encoded protein: CASSYSRAERQPQHF. The chain is built from TRBV6-5 and TRBJ1-5; D is uncertain. Germline V CDR1 and CDR2: MNHEY, SVGAGI. This CDR3 region has 15 residues. The ends were cut back, 0 bases at V and 7 bases at J, with 13 bases in the middle.

The gene calls are TRBV29-1 and TRBJ2-6; D may be TRBD1 (5 bases). V lost 4 bases and J lost 3, with 16 bases in between. The CDR3 extends over 16 amino acids. CDR1 SQVTM and CDR2 ANQGSEA come from the germline V gene. The CDR3 sequence: CSVVLYGAGGANVLTF. DNA for the CDR3: TGCAGCGTTGTTTTATATGGGGCAGGTGGGGCCAACGTCCTGACTTTC.

The chain uses TRBV27 and TRBJ1-2; D gene uncertain. CDR1 and CDR2 (germline): MNHEY, SMNVEV (reference sequence). The CDR3 is made up of 14 amino acids. The germline V and J ends were trimmed by 5 bases and 4 bases, with 14 bases remaining between them. The CDR3 DNA reads as TGTGCCAGCAGTCTTCTTGGCAGATCCTATGGCTACACCTTC. It yields the protein CASSLLGRSYGYTF.